This T cell receptor (beta chain) came from a study of T-cell memory formation after mild COVID-19. Study background: There were largely donor-specific TCR clusters.

Each CDR3 protein gets one entry after TCRdb re-called the 5' RACE reads with MiXCR. This repertoire shows a few hundred thousand distinct CDR3 sequences, around 15% found once; its top ten account for 22%. This clonotype was seen more than once but under ten times. What it recognizes is unknown. Study observations and caveats: In second-wave clones peaking day 37, SARS-CoV-2 specificity remained unconfirmed. CD4+ contracting clones were mainly CM and EM; CD8+ ones, EMRA.

V gave up 8 bases and J gave up 1 base, with 17 bases separating them. Germline V gene sequence: CDR1 SGHTA, CDR2 FQGNSA. The CDR3 has 15 amino acids. Sample: PBMCs or a T cell subset sorted from them (not recorded which). The V gene is TRBV7-2, the J gene TRBJ2-5; D might be TRBD2 (6 bases). The TCR sequence derives from a young man who had mild COVID-19 (a few samples of this study predate the infection). Cell type and time point are not known. In DNA, the CDR3 is TGTGCCAGCTCCCCCGCGGGGTATATCCAAGAGACCCAGTACTTC. Translation: CASSPAGYIQETQYF.